The clone carrying this T cell receptor (beta chain) was recorded at least ten times. The source of the sample is a study of read filtering for tumor transcriptome and immune sequencing. Germline V gene sequence: CDR1 SGHRS, CDR2 YFSETQ. Trimming removed 1 base from V and 5 bases from J, with 7 bases in between. This CDR3 has 12 amino acids. This library used approximately 390 ng RNA and molecular barcoded adaptors spanning alpha/delta and beta/gamma chains. TCRdb analysed the reads with MiXCR anew, one entry per CDR3 protein. The table shows 90,000 to 95,000 distinct CDR3 sequences, with approximately 21% occurring only once.

The V gene is TRBV5-1, the J gene TRBJ2-7; D is unresolved. Input material: a population of CD138-negative cells sorted from bone marrow. The TCR sequence derives from a donor at least 40 years old with multiple myeloma. The CDR3 coding sequence is TGCGCCAGCAGCTTGACGACCAACGAGCAGTACTTC. It encodes CASSLTTNEQYF.